This TCR beta chain was obtained from a study of shared clonotypes between healthy human individuals. Study outcomes and limitations: Shared clonotypes across all four donors exceeded non-shared ones in generation probability.

V shed 4 bases and J shed 6 bases, with 12 bases lying between them. The CDR3 consists of 14 residues. Germline V gene sequence: CDR1 SNHLY, CDR2 FYNNEI. The data were produced by immunoSEQ multiplex PCR, yet TCRdb's version contains in-frame clones alone and is incomplete. The repertoire holds about 2.3 million clones, under 95% seen once, with about 0.41% in the top ten. All donors were healthy HIV-negative adults lacking recent acute infections or vaccinations. Of note for this clone: The antigen remains undetermined.

The sequenced material came from naive CD4+ T cells from PBMCs. Indicated subset: CD45RA+ positively selected. The receptor comes from a man between 18 and 35 years old in good health. Some clones in this sample may be carry-over from other donors' samples. The chain carries TRBV2 and TRBJ2-2; TRBD1 is a possible D gene (5 bases). The CDR3 loop reads CASSATRVAGELFF. The CDR3 nucleotides read TGTGCCAGCAGTGCTACCAGGGTCGCCGGGGAGCTGTTTTTT.